This T cell receptor (beta chain) was recovered during a study of post-analysis software for immune sequencing data. Broader study findings: Compared with controls, patients showed significantly lower normalized Chao1 diversity. Elevated frequency relative to controls characterized four to six TRBV segments in patients, TRBV5-6, TRBV5-1 and TRBV20-1 among them.

The germline V and J ends were trimmed by 7 bases and 0 bases, with 16 bases remaining between them. The CDR3 loop spans 15 amino acids. Unique molecular identifiers featured in each of the TCR beta cDNA libraries. One entry per CDR3 protein results from TCRdb running MiXCR on the PCR reads. The top ten hold around 0.6% of the sample, which has approximately 730,000 distinct CDR3 sequences, roughly 29% seen once. Worth noting for this clonotype: Its target is not known.

The source is a girl aged 10 to 17 with multiple sclerosis. This sequence joins TRBV12-3 or TRBV12-4 and TRBJ2-7, with D tentatively TRBD1 (6 bases). The sequenced sample consisted of blood. As DNA, the CDR3 is TGTGCCAGCACGACGGGGACAACGAGCTCCTACGAGCAGTACTTC. Encoded protein: CASTTGTTSSYEQYF.